This record concerns one TCR beta chain sequence. Its antigen remains unknown. The junction does not match germline at one end; this may be a read error. TCR beta cDNA was made from 400 to 600 ng total RNA with a constant-region primer. Library construction for TCR beta comprised three nested multiplex PCR rounds performed with slightly modified ARM-PCR. The study ran its first two PCR rounds for roughly 9 cycles each, using TRBV1-TRBV30 forward primers and a C-beta reverse primer. Using its own MiXCR run on the multiplex PCR reads, TCRdb lists one record per CDR3 protein. The repertoire holds about 43,000 distinct CDR3 sequences, around 66% seen once, with approximately 19% in the top ten. Starting material for RNA and DNA co-extraction consisted of about 20-30 mg of unsorted bulk tissue. Histology found more than 75% viable tumor cells per sample. The data were taken from a study of tumor-infiltrating lymphocytes in primary liver carcinoma. Background on the study: The tumors ranged from about 4 to 10 cm across and fell within stage T1-T3 N0M0. Read depth, roughly 3.5 to 8 million productive TCRbeta reads, did not differ significantly between tissues.

The CDR3 length is 12 residues. From germline, CDR1 is MGHRA and CDR2 YSYEKL. Findings of the study overall: It was in tumors, not blood, that the top-250-clone fraction was significantly higher (p = 0.039).

The receptor was derived from a man aged 40-49 years with primary liver carcinoma and hepatitis B virus infection. The sample consisted of liver tumor tissue from sampling region 2. Regarding subset: tumor region T2, inferior pole. V and J are TRBV4-1 and TRBJ2-5, with D uncertain. The DNA for the CDR3 is TGCGCCTGCAGCCAATCTCAAGAGACCCAGTACTTC. As protein: CACSQSQETQYF.